This T cell receptor (beta chain) came from a study of blood T cell repertoires in COVID-19. About the study: Sources were T cells, B-cell-depleted T cells, or PBMCs; the material itself was cDNA or gDNA.

TCRdb's copy holds only in-frame clones and misses some; the assay was immunoSEQ multiplex PCR. Found here are fewer than 30,000 clones, about nine tenths of them singletons; the top ten hold 7.5% to 8.5%. The length of the CDR3 is 15 residues. The V call is TRBV21-1, the J call TRBJ1-2. TRBV21-1 corresponds to a pseudogene. The material sequenced was peripheral blood. The TCR originated in a man aged 45-60 years with active COVID-19. CDR3 in amino acids: CASSKLQRAHYGYTF. The CDR3, as DNA: TGTGCCAGCAGCAAGTTGCAGCGGGCCCACTATGGCTACACCTTC.